Sequencing of this T cell receptor (beta chain) was carried out in a study of post-analysis software for immune sequencing data. General study points: Comparison of patients with controls showed roughly five TRBV segments more frequent in patients, TRBV5-6, TRBV5-1 and TRBV20-1 among them.

The library was made from cDNA and included unique molecular identifiers. TCRdb re-derived calls from the PCR reads in MiXCR, one entry per CDR3 protein. The table includes approximately 350,000 distinct CDR3 sequences, 30% to 45% detected once. In its sample, this clonotype was seen many times. What it binds is unknown. V lost 7 bases and J 2 bases, leaving 15 bases between the germline ends. This CDR3 region has 13 residues. Germline-derived CDR1 and CDR2 are SQVTM and ANQGSEA. The specimen sequenced was blood. The receptor was derived from a girl aged 10 to 17 with multiple sclerosis. V is TRBV29-1 and J is TRBJ2-7; weak D call: TRBD2 (5 bases). CDR3 loop: CSAREGSTYEQYF. The DNA for the CDR3 is TGCAGCGCCCGCGAGGGTAGCACCTACGAGCAGTACTTC.